The rows below give T cell receptor beta chains drawn from one sample of a study of the immune and genomic landscape of osteosarcoma. Sequencing was performed with immunoSEQ multiplex PCR; in TCRdb, only in-frame clones are kept and a portion is missing. Here the sample spans about 10,000 clones, around two thirds being singletons. Sequencing input: osteosarcoma tumor tissue from the lung. These receptors came from a human donor with osteosarcoma. Both conserved end residues are part of each CDR3. Fields, in order: clone size, V gene, CDR3 protein. Only some rows state a clone size, as once, few, many or a class for expanded clones.

- | TRBV10-3 | CAISAGTLGETQYF
- | TRBV5-4 | CASSLELGDEKLFF
- | TRBV13 | CASSPQGDTQYF
- | TRBV27 | CASSSPGGPSYNEQFF
- | TRBV25-1 | CASSADREPVSGNTIYF
medium-sized | TRBV5-4 | CASSPGQDTGELFF
once | TRBV27 | CASSPHFSRHYEQYF
- | TRBV29-1 | CSVESGSPDTQYF
- | TRBV9 | CASSSGLAGEWTGELFF
- | TRBV18 | CASSPPDRSSYNEQFF
- | TRBV2 | CASSFQGRINEQYF
- | TRBV7-2 | CASSPLAGGVTDTQYF
- | TRBV18 | CATGHTTDTQYF
few | TRBV4-2 | CASSPEGVTDIQYF
- | TRBV29-1 | CSVEGYRDYPLDTQYF
once | TRBV11-2 | CASSPQGQGKMNEQFF
once | TRBV28 | CASRSSGMPYNEQFF
- | TRBV4-2 | CASSQISGGLAAYEQYF
- | TRBV5-1 | CASSFAGLAEDTQYF
- | TRBV2 | CASTMNTEAFF
- | TRBV6-1 | CASSEAVLTGGYTF
- | TRBV27 | CASGPGDRTANSPLHF
once | TRBV29-1 | CSVEPGAGTDTQYF
once | TRBV30 | CAWSVRVLRSQRYNEQFF
- | TRBV2 | CASSQYLRLAGASGANVLTF
- | TRBV28 | CASSPDSLSGANVLTF
- | TRBV27 | CASSAGRSGRAYEQYF
few | TRBV27 | CASCLFGWDRVGNSPLHF
- | TRBV19 | CASSGLADTDEQFF
few | TRBV2 | CASDPWQSEQYF
- | TRBV28 | CASSSREGLNTEAFF
- | TRBV28 | CASTLQRGVVDEQYF
- | TRBV19 | CASSISLNTEAFF
- | TRBV10-2 | CASSEFRGLAVAGPYEQYF
once | TRBV27 | CASSHGPNSNQPQHF
- | TRBV30 | CAWTTRQGSQPQHF
- | TRBV9 | CASSVGAEYNEQFF
- | TRBV27 | CASSSLTGNQPQHF
- | TRBV5-8 | CASSLFSGAGQETQYF
- | TRBV9 | CASSASQGMTYEQYF
- | TRBV7-9 | CASSPTSASDTQYF
- | TRBV7-8 | CASSLRQGPQHF
few | TRBV27 | CASSQGSGNRGEQFF
- | TRBV7-9 | CASSLGTATYEQYF
- | TRBV28 | CASSLYGYRGNTEAFF